These 24 T cell receptor beta chains were all obtained from the same sample, sequenced in a study of blood T cells in healthy people across ages. A sample-barcoded 5' primer and a J-beta primer mix were used in a second PCR of about 7 to 12 cycles. Each CDR3 protein is one row after TCRdb ran MiXCR on the 5' RACE reads. The sample comprises about 780,000 distinct CDR3 sequences, 25% to 30% of which are singletons, and 3% rests with the top ten. These data also featured in a second study, about T cells of mothers and their children.

The source material was blood. Source of these receptors: a boy younger than 18 in good health.

This clonotype was detected many times. The chain uses TRBV28 and TRBJ2-7; 7 nucleotides match TRBD1. This CDR3 spans 13 amino acids. V shed 6 bases, J shed 2 bases, and the junction held 4 bases outside the gene matches. Germline V gene data show CDR1 as MDHEN and CDR2 as SYDVKM. The CDR3 here is CASSSGQTYEQYF. The CDR3 nucleotides are TGTGCCAGCAGCTCGGGACAGACCTACGAGCAGTACTTC.

This chain links TRBV9 with TRBJ2-7; D possibly corresponds to TRBD2 (5 bases). The germline gives CDR1 SGDLS, CDR2 YYNGEE. The V end was cut by 3 bases, the J end by 6 bases, with 19 bases between. The CDR3 is made up of 15 amino acids. CDR3 in DNA: TGTGCCAGCAGCGGTTCCTCAGTACTAGTCCGCGAGCAGTACTTC. Its translation: CASSGSSVLVREQYF. Full variable domain (remainder filled in from reference TRBV9 and TRBJ2-7): DSGVTQTPKHLITATGQRVTLRCSPRSGDLSVYWYQQSLDQGLQFLIQYYNGEERAKGNILERFSAQQFPDLHSELNLSSLELGDSALYFCASSGSSVLVREQYFGPGTRLTVT.

This clonotype turned up a few times. The genes are TRBV7-9 and TRBJ2-2; no clear D gene. There are 12 residues in the CDR3. Germline CDR1 SEHNR, CDR2 FQNEAQ (reference sequence). The V end lost 3 bases, the J end lost 6 bases, and 5 bases lay between the germline ends. CDR3 sequence (DNA): TGTGCCAGCAGCTTTGGGTCCGGGGAGCTGTTTTTT. Its protein is CASSFGSGELFF.

This clonotype was seen a handful of times. This rearrangement joins TRBV29-1 to TRBJ1-2; D may be TRBD1 (5 bases). The CDR3 totals 11 residues. Trimming took off 7 bases at V and 6 bases at J, with 12 bases between the two ends. In germline, CDR1 is SQVTM, CDR2 ANQGSEA. CDR3 loop: CSASGTNGYTF. The CDR3 DNA sequence: TGCAGCGCTTCAGGGACTAATGGCTACACCTTC.

This clonotype was picked up a small number of times. This chain links TRBV28 with TRBJ1-1; D possibly corresponds to TRBD1 (6 bases). Germline V lookup: CDR1 MDHEN, CDR2 SYDVKM. V was trimmed by 4 bases and J by 8 bases, leaving 11 bases between them. This CDR3 contains 12 residues. The CDR3 sequence: CASSSPGAEAFF. The CDR3 nucleotides are TGTGCCAGCAGTTCCCCAGGGGCGGAAGCTTTCTTT.

J is TRBJ2-7 and V is TRBV20-1; 7 bases are shared with TRBD1. This CDR3 comprises 13 residues. V was clipped by 6 bases and J by 3 bases; unmatched bases: 8. The germline V gene encodes CDR1 DFQATT and CDR2 SNEGSKA (reference sequence). For the CDR3, the DNA is TGCAGTGCCTCGGGACAGATGGGCTACGAGCAGTACTTC. Amino acid sequence: CSASGQMGYEQYF.

The rearrangement links TRBV29-1 to TRBJ1-3; no clear D. CDR1 is SQVTM, CDR2 ANQGSEA, per germline. This CDR3 is 14 amino acids long. The V gene lost 0 bases and the J gene lost 0 bases, with 6 bases spanning the gap. Written as DNA, the CDR3 is TGCAGCGTTGAAGACCAGAACTCTGGAAACACCATATATTTT. It encodes CSVEDQNSGNTIYF. Full variable domain (outside the CDR3, taken from reference TRBV29-1 and TRBJ1-3): SAVISQKPSRDICQRGTSLTIQCQVDSQVTMMFWYRQQPGQSLTLIATANQGSEATYESGFVIDKFPISRPNLTFSTLTVSNMSPEDSSIYLCSVEDQNSGNTIYFGEGSWLTVV.

This clonotype was observed a few times. The rearrangement links TRBV5-5 to TRBJ2-7, with D perhaps matching TRBD2 (6 bases). Germline-derived CDR1 and CDR2 are SGHKS and YYEKEE (reference sequence). Trimming took 0 bases from V and 3 from J, leaving 13 bases between them. CDR3 length: 15 amino acids. CDR3 DNA: TGTGCCAGCAGCTTGGCCCCAGGAGGGGTCTACGAGCAGTACTTC. Translating it yields CASSLAPGGVYEQYF.

This clonotype was observed a few times. The chain combines TRBV11-2 with TRBJ1-1; no firm D call. The CDR3 spans 14 residues. V was trimmed by 4 bases and J by 5 bases, leaving 14 bases between them. In germline, CDR1 is SGHAT, CDR2 FQNNGV. Here the CDR3 reads CASSWGSKWTEAFF. The CDR3 DNA is TGTGCCAGCAGCTGGGGTTCGAAGTGGACTGAAGCTTTCTTT.

This chain links TRBV16 with TRBJ1-4; D remains unclear. The CDR3 extends over 12 amino acids. V dropped 4 bases and J dropped 9 bases, with 9 bases sitting between them. Germline CDR1 KGHSY, CDR2 FQNENV. The CDR3 region has the DNA TGTGCCAGCAGCCCAGAGGAGAAAAAACTGTTTTTT. It codes for CASSPEEKKLFF.

This clonotype has a handful of counts. The chain is built from TRBV9 and TRBJ1-1; TRBD1 is a possible D gene (5 bases). There are 15 residues in the CDR3. V was pared by 4 bases and J by 4 bases, with 17 bases between. Per germline, CDR1 SGDLS and CDR2 YYNGEE. The CDR3 DNA reads TGTGCCAGCAGCCCTGGGCCGGGGAGGGGCACTGAAGCTTTCTTT. This encodes CASSPGPGRGTEAFF.

The rearrangement links TRBV28 to TRBJ2-7; TRBD1 matches 7 bases. V lost 3 bases, J lost 2 bases, and 4 bases stayed unmatched. The length of the CDR3 is 14 residues. CDR1 and CDR2 (germline): MDHEN, SYDVKM. CDR3 sequence: CASSFYRGTYEQYF. CDR3 nucleotide sequence: TGTGCCAGCAGTTTTTACAGGGGAACCTACGAGCAGTACTTC.

The chain has TRBV6-1 and TRBJ2-7, with D unclear. CDR1 and CDR2 from the germline V gene are MNHNS and SASEGT. The CDR3 covers 13 residues. Trimming removed 0 bases from V and 4 bases from J, with 7 bases in between. The CDR3 nucleotides are TGTGCCAGCAGTGAAGCTTGGGCTTACGAGCAGTACTTC. Residues: CASSEAWAYEQYF.

This clonotype was counted only a few times. The rearrangement links TRBV30 to TRBJ2-5; 9 nucleotides agree with TRBD2. Gene TRBJ2-1 matches the end of the DNA better, so the J call may be wrong. The CDR3 loop spans 11 amino acids. The germline V gene has CDR1 GTSNPN and CDR2 SVGIG (reference sequence). In DNA form, the CDR3 reads TGTGCCTGGAGAGCGGGGGGCCATCAGTTCTTC. Translated: CAWRAGGHQFF.

This clonotype has just a few counts. This chain joins TRBV12-3 or TRBV12-4 and TRBJ2-7, with D tentatively TRBD1 (5 bases). The CDR3 runs to 15 residues. V lost 3 bases to trimming and J lost 7 bases, with 19 bases between them. The CDR3 region is CASSLGPTNPSEQYF. CDR3 DNA sequence: TGTGCCAGCAGTTTGGGGCCGACAAATCCTAGTGAGCAGTACTTC.

This clonotype was counted only a few times. The rearrangement joins TRBV19 to TRBJ1-2; D ambiguous. Germline-derived CDR1 and CDR2 are LNHDA and SQIVND (reference sequence). Trimming took 3 bases from V and 7 from J, leaving 12 bases between them. CDR3 size: 13 residues. In DNA form, the CDR3 reads TGTGCCAGTAGTATGGGCCCGGTGGCTGGCTACACCTTC. This gives the protein CASSMGPVAGYTF.

CDR3 sequence: CASSYGQGGYEQYF. CDR3 DNA sequence: TGTGCCAGCAGTTACGGGCAAGGAGGGTACGAGCAGTACTTC. This chain joins TRBV6-5 and TRBJ2-7, with D tentatively TRBD2 (6 bases). Trimming removed 2 bases at V and 4 bases at J, with 12 bases between. This CDR3 has 14 amino acids. Germline loops: CDR1 MNHEY, CDR2 SVGAGI.

This chain connects TRBV5-1 to TRBJ2-7; D ambiguous. The CDR3 runs 13 residues. Deletions cut 3 bases from V and 3 bases from J, with 10 bases between. Germline V gene lookup returns CDR1 SGHRS and CDR2 YFSETQ. The DNA for the CDR3 is TGCGCCAGCAGCTCGGCAGCAGACTACGAGCAGTACTTC. Residues: CASSSAADYEQYF.

This clonotype was seen more than once but under ten times. The chain has TRBV12-3 or TRBV12-4 and TRBJ2-5; weak D call: TRBD1 (5 bases). The V end was cut by 5 bases, the J end by 4 bases, with 11 bases between. There are 13 residues in the CDR3. The CDR3 DNA is TGTGCCAGCAGTCACCAGGGCGCAGAGACCCAGTACTTC. Amino acid sequence: CASSHQGAETQYF.

This clonotype was observed a few times. The chain carries TRBV6-6 and TRBJ1-4, with TRBD1 as a possible D gene (5 bases). V was shortened by 8 bases and J by 4 bases, with 17 bases between the two germline ends. This CDR3 spans 15 amino acids. The germline CDR1 and CDR2 sequences are MNHNY and SVGAGI (reference sequence). DNA of the CDR3: TGTGCCAGCGGGACCCAAGGGATCGGTAATGAAAAACTGTTTTTT. Residues: CASGTQGIGNEKLFF.

To note about this clonotype: One junction end does not reproduce the germline sequence, and a read error may be involved. The V and J genes are TRBV18 and TRBJ2-1; the match to TRBD2 covers 10 bases. Germline values: CDR1 KGHSH, CDR2 LQKENI. The CDR3 covers 15 residues. This chain's CDR3 is CTSSRTSGLNNEQFF. CDR3 bases: TGTACCAGCTCCCGGACTAGCGGCCTTAACAATGAGCAGTTCTTC.

V is TRBV6-5 and J is TRBJ2-5, with D possibly being TRBD1 or TRBD2 (5 bases each). The CDR3 has 18 residues. Germline V lookup: CDR1 MNHEY, CDR2 SVGAGI. V was shortened by 4 bases and J by 5 bases, with 26 bases between the two germline ends. CDR3 region: CASSFSTPRGRGHETQYF. CDR3 in DNA: TGTGCCAGCAGTTTTTCCACGCCAAGGGGCAGAGGGCATGAGACCCAGTACTTC.

This CDR3 reads CATSKRDQPQHF. In nucleotides, the CDR3 is TGTGCCACCAGCAAGAGGGATCAGCCCCAGCATTTT. The chain links TRBV15 to TRBJ1-5; D not certain. Germline V gives CDR1 LNHNV, CDR2 YYDKDF (reference sequence). V shed 4 bases and J shed 5 bases, with 6 bases lying between them. The CDR3 runs 12 residues.

This clonotype was seen a handful of times. The gene calls are TRBV29-1 and TRBJ2-1; D is unclear. Between the trimmed V and J ends, which lost 5 bases and 2 bases, there was a span of 10 bases. CDR1 SQVTM and CDR2 ANQGSEA come from the germline V gene. The CDR3 covers 13 residues. The CDR3 coding sequence is TGCAGCGTTTCCCCCGCGGCCTACAATGAGCAGTTCTTC. Translation gives CSVSPAAYNEQFF.